A selection of T cell receptor beta chains follows, all from one sample in a study of T cell responses to AZD1222 COVID-19 vaccine. Sequenced by immunoSEQ multiplex PCR; TCRdb stores in-frame clones only, minus some. Among over 100,000 clones listed, 80% to 90% were seen once. Sequenced material: peripheral blood, taken on day 0 of AZD1222 vaccination. These receptors were taken from an adult in good health. Both conserved end residues are part of each CDR3. Each record gives: V gene, D gene, J gene, CDR3 protein. The D gene is left open where the match is weak.

TRBV18,TRBD1,TRBJ2-7,CASSPPHRGTEQYF
TRBV7-3,TRBD2,TRBJ2-3,CASSLRGGRARRTDTQYF
TRBV27,NA,TRBJ2-7,CASSRAGPYEQYF
TRBV11-3,TRBD2,TRBJ2-1,CASSLGGLGYNEQFF
TRBV19,TRBD1,TRBJ1-4,CASRQGLMYEKLFF
TRBV6-5,NA,TRBJ2-7,CACGEFSYEQYF
TRBV5-1,NA,TRBJ1-6,CASSLSGDPGNYNSPLHF
TRBV6-2/TRBV6-3,NA,TRBJ2-7,CASSYGGRPYEQYF
TRBV18,NA,TRBJ1-2,CASSLTGIDYGYTF
TRBV20-1,NA,TRBJ2-2,CSASGNRLTGELFF
TRBV5-6,NA,TRBJ1-2,CASSLGWGYTF
TRBV10-3,TRBD2,TRBJ2-3,CAISESPESSGGGEDTQYF
TRBV6-5,NA,TRBJ1-3,CASSLPGDTIYF
TRBV3-1/TRBV3-2,NA,TRBJ2-1,CASSQDGRGVGNEQFF
TRBV19,TRBD1,TRBJ1-1,CASSTQGQGVNTEAFF
TRBV30,NA,TRBJ1-4,CAWSHRGGGEKLFF
TRBV7-9,NA,TRBJ1-2,CASSLFSLKNYGYTF
TRBV6-4,TRBD2,TRBJ2-1,CASSTLAGGVNEQFF
TRBV4-3,NA,TRBJ1-2,CASSQEQETSYTF
TRBV7-2,NA,TRBJ2-3,CASSSTPDTQYF
TRBV2,TRBD1,TRBJ1-2,CASSVGDRGKGYTF
TRBV19,NA,TRBJ2-3,CASSEAVGNTDTQYF
TRBV6-6,TRBD2,TRBJ2-1,CASSIAGGPGNEQFF
TRBV18,NA,TRBJ1-1,CASSLMGSQGKTEAFF
TRBV7-9,NA,TRBJ2-2,CASSPPHGTNTGELFF
TRBV9,NA,TRBJ2-2,CASSVVFTGELFF
TRBV28,NA,TRBJ2-7,CASRHPPQDEQYF
TRBV15,NA,TRBJ1-5,CATSRDPDRRGQPQHF
TRBV19,TRBD2,TRBJ2-2,CASNRQRGSIGELFF
TRBV9,TRBD2,TRBJ2-2,CASSSLPGGPPGELFF
TRBV19,NA,TRBJ2-1,CASSIGGSTRSEFF
TRBV11-2,TRBD1,TRBJ2-7,CASSLEDRDRAHEQYF
TRBV28,NA,TRBJ2-1,CASSPRTENEQFF
TRBV3-1/TRBV3-2,NA,TRBJ2-5,CASSQLPRETQYF
TRBV3-1/TRBV3-2,NA,TRBJ2-7,CASSQGFTTYEQYF
TRBV16,TRBD1,TRBJ1-5,CASSQGTVNNQPQHF
TRBV6-2/TRBV6-3,NA,TRBJ2-3,CASSLSRASAQYF
TRBV10-3,TRBD1,TRBJ1-1,CAIRMGTGTEAFF
TRBV7-2,NA,TRBJ2-7,CASSLAPGGGEQYF